These 6 T cell receptor beta chains originate from one sample sequenced in a study of post-analysis software for immune sequencing data. Whole-study results and caveats: Included in a set of five TRBV segments more frequent in patients than controls were TRBV5-6, TRBV5-1 and TRBV20-1.

Carried by the TCR beta cDNA libraries were unique molecular identifiers. TCRdb processed the PCR reads anew with MiXCR; each CDR3 protein has one entry. Among 650,000 to 850,000 distinct CDR3 sequences listed, 53% were seen once. These receptors have no known antigen. Source material: blood. These receptors originate from a girl aged 5-17 years with multiple sclerosis.

This clonotype was recorded only once. V gene TRBV9 combines with J gene TRBJ2-1; 7 bases line up with TRBD2. The length of the CDR3 is 16 residues. CDR1 is SGDLS and CDR2 is YYNGEE in the germline V gene. V lost 4 bases, J lost 7 bases, and 14 bases stayed unmatched. The CDR3 region is CASSPLRFGGGNEQFF. CDR3 in DNA: TGTGCCAGCAGCCCCCTAAGGTTTGGGGGAGGGAATGAGCAGTTCTTC.

CDR3 DNA: TGTGCCAGCAGTTCCAGGGGGCGCTGGGAGACCCAGTACTTC. Encoded protein: CASSSRGRWETQYF. This rearrangement joins TRBV6-2 or TRBV6-3 to TRBJ2-5; 8 bases line up with TRBD1. J was trimmed by 5 bases and V by 4 bases; bases with no gene match: 6. This CDR3 spans 14 amino acids. The germline CDR1 and CDR2 sequences are MNHEY and SVGEGT.

The rearrangement joins TRBV7-2 to TRBJ2-5; 7 positions match TRBD2. The V gene end was trimmed by 6 bases and the J gene end by 2 bases; junction bases not matched to a gene: 6. Germline V CDR1 and CDR2: SGHTA, FQGNSA. This CDR3 contains 14 residues. CDR3 DNA sequence: TGTGCCAGCAGAGGTGGCGGGGGACAAGAGACCCAGTACTTC. Amino acids: CASRGGGGQETQYF. The full variable domain, completed using reference TRBV7-2 and TRBJ2-5, is GAGVSQSPSNKVTEKGKDVELRCDPISGHTALYWYRQSLGQGLEFLIYFQGNSAPDKSGLPSDRFSAERTGGSVSTLTIQRTQQEDSAVYLCASRGGGGQETQYFGPGTRLLVL.

CDR3 nucleotide sequence: TGCAGCGTAGCGAATACAGGTTCGAGCACTGAAGCTTTCTTT. This translates into CSVANTGSSTEAFF. The rearrangement links TRBV29-1 to TRBJ1-1; maybe TRBD1 (5 bases). Germline CDR1 is SQVTM and CDR2 is ANQGSEA. V was clipped by 6 bases and J by 4 bases, with 18 bases between them. This CDR3 is 14 amino acids long.

This clonotype was seen repeatedly, ten times or more. The V call is TRBV6-5, the J call TRBJ2-7; 10 bases fit TRBD2. V lost 6 bases to trimming and J lost 6 bases; unmatched junction nucleotides: 14. The germline gives CDR1 MNHEY, CDR2 SVGAGI. The CDR3 contains 16 residues. The CDR3 spells CASSSVSGRPVGEQYF. CDR3 nucleotides: TGTGCCAGCAGCTCCGTTAGCGGGAGGCCGGTTGGCGAGCAGTACTTC.

The gene calls are TRBV5-1 and TRBJ2-3, with D unclear. V lost 5 bases, J lost 2 bases, and 12 bases lay in between. The CDR3 has 14 amino acids. Germline CDR1 is SGHRS and CDR2 is YFSETQ. CDR3 coding DNA: TGCGCCAGCAGGCCCTCGCCGAACACAGATACGCAGTATTTT. It translates to CASRPSPNTDTQYF.